Listed below are T cell receptor beta chains from one sample, sequenced in a study of cytomegalovirus exposure and HLA in healthy donors. Using immunoSEQ multiplex PCR, the repertoire was profiled, and TCRdb retains in-frame clones only, with some absent. Of 150,000 to 250,000 clones listed, about 81% are singletons. Sequencing used PBMCs. These receptors all come from a woman in her forties or fifties in good health and CMV-seropositive. CDR3s include the opening cysteine and the closing phenylalanine or tryptophan. D genes are given only for firm matches. Not all rows give a size; the values are once, few, many and, for expanded clones, a class.

v_call: TRBV7-2
j_call: TRBJ1-2
clone_size: .
d_call: .
cdr3_nt: TGTGCCAGCAGCTTAGTTTCAGGCGCACTGAACTATGGCTACACCTTC
cdr3_aa: CASSLVSGALNYGYTF

v_call: TRBV19
j_call: TRBJ2-3
clone_size: .
d_call: .
cdr3_nt: TGTGCCAGTAAGGTGGTGGGACACCTTAGCACAGATACGCAGTATTTT
cdr3_aa: CASKVVGHLSTDTQYF

v_call: TRBV5-1
j_call: TRBJ1-5
clone_size: .
d_call: TRBD1
cdr3_nt: TGCGCCAGCAGCTTCGGACAGGGAGATCAGCCCCAGCATTTT
cdr3_aa: CASSFGQGDQPQHF

v_call: TRBV27
j_call: TRBJ2-7
clone_size: .
d_call: .
cdr3_nt: TGTGCCAGCAGCTTGTTCGAAGGGGGCGAGCAGTACTTC
cdr3_aa: CASSLFEGGEQYF

v_call: TRBV5-1
j_call: TRBJ1-1
clone_size: few
d_call: .
cdr3_nt: TGCGCCAGCAGCTTGGTGGGGCACACTGAAGCTTTCTTT
cdr3_aa: CASSLVGHTEAFF

v_call: TRBV5-1
j_call: TRBJ2-5
clone_size: .
d_call: .
cdr3_nt: TGCGCCAGCAGCCTAGGGAAGGGGAGGGAGACCCAGTACTTC
cdr3_aa: CASSLGKGRETQYF

v_call: TRBV18
j_call: TRBJ2-2
clone_size: few
d_call: .
cdr3_nt: TGTGCCAGCTCACACAATGGTTTACCTAACACCGGGGAGCTGTTTTTT
cdr3_aa: CASSHNGLPNTGELFF

v_call: TRBV11-2
j_call: TRBJ1-2
clone_size: .
d_call: .
cdr3_nt: TGTGCCAGCAGCCCCCAGAGACTGAACTATGGCTACACCTTC
cdr3_aa: CASSPQRLNYGYTF

v_call: TRBV18
j_call: TRBJ1-6
clone_size: .
d_call: .
cdr3_nt: TGTGCCAGCTCACCACTGGAGGCAAGCTCCTATAATTCACCCCTCCACTTT
cdr3_aa: CASSPLEASSYNSPLHF

v_call: TRBV6-6
j_call: TRBJ2-1
clone_size: .
d_call: .
cdr3_nt: TGTGCCAGCAGTCCCCGCAATGAGCAGTTCTTC
cdr3_aa: CASSPRNEQFF

v_call: TRBV7-2
j_call: TRBJ1-6
clone_size: .
d_call: TRBD1
cdr3_nt: TGTGCCAGCAGCCAGCCTGGGACAGCCCGGAGGACACCCCTCCACTTT
cdr3_aa: CASSQPGTARRTPLHF

v_call: TRBV2
j_call: TRBJ1-6
clone_size: .
d_call: .
cdr3_nt: TGTGCCAGCAGTGAACAGAATTCACCCCTCCACTTT
cdr3_aa: CASSEQNSPLHF

v_call: TRBV6-5
j_call: TRBJ1-1
clone_size: .
d_call: TRBD1
cdr3_nt: TGTGCCAGCAGGGGACAGGGGGCAAGTAACACTGAAGCTTTCTTT
cdr3_aa: CASRGQGASNTEAFF

v_call: TRBV2
j_call: TRBJ2-5
clone_size: .
d_call: .
cdr3_nt: TGTGCCAGCAGGCTAGCCCAAGAGACCCAGTACTTC
cdr3_aa: CASRLAQETQYF

v_call: TRBV6-6
j_call: TRBJ1-3
clone_size: .
d_call: .
cdr3_nt: TGTGCCAGCAGTCGGGGGGGAAACACCATATATTTT
cdr3_aa: CASSRGGNTIYF

v_call: TRBV19
j_call: TRBJ1-1
clone_size: .
d_call: TRBD1
cdr3_nt: TGTGCCAGCCGGGACAGGGTGAACACTGAAGCTTTCTTT
cdr3_aa: CASRDRVNTEAFF

v_call: TRBV14
j_call: TRBJ2-7
clone_size: once
d_call: .
cdr3_nt: TGTGCCAGCAGCCTCAAACGGGTCCACGAGCAGTACTTC
cdr3_aa: CASSLKRVHEQYF

v_call: TRBV28
j_call: TRBJ2-1
clone_size: few
d_call: TRBD2
cdr3_nt: TGTGCCAGCAGCACCACGGGAGCGGGGGGGCCCAATGAGCAGTTCTTC
cdr3_aa: CASSTTGAGGPNEQFF

v_call: TRBV23-1
j_call: TRBJ1-2
clone_size: .
d_call: .
cdr3_nt: TGCGCCAGCAGTCATTGGGAGGGAAACTATGGCTACACCTTC
cdr3_aa: CASSHWEGNYGYTF

v_call: TRBV6-5
j_call: TRBJ2-7
clone_size: .
d_call: TRBD1
cdr3_nt: TGTGCCAGCAGTTACTCGACAGGGCGCGACGAGCAGTACTTC
cdr3_aa: CASSYSTGRDEQYF

v_call: TRBV9
j_call: TRBJ2-7
clone_size: .
d_call: .
cdr3_nt: TGTGCCAGCAGCGTAGGTGTGGGGCCCTACGAGCAGTACTTC
cdr3_aa: CASSVGVGPYEQYF

v_call: TRBV7-2
j_call: TRBJ2-3
clone_size: .
d_call: TRBD2
cdr3_nt: TGTGCCAGCAGCTCCTCGGGACTACTAGGCACAGATACGCAGTATTTT
cdr3_aa: CASSSSGLLGTDTQYF

v_call: TRBV11-3
j_call: TRBJ2-2
clone_size: .
d_call: .
cdr3_nt: TGTGCCAGCAGGTCCTTCCCGGACACCGGGGAGCTGTTTTTT
cdr3_aa: CASRSFPDTGELFF

v_call: TRBV28
j_call: TRBJ2-5
clone_size: .
d_call: .
cdr3_nt: TGTGCCAGCAGTTTCGGTGGGCAGGGCCAAGAGACCCAGTACTTC
cdr3_aa: CASSFGGQGQETQYF